The sequence of this TCR beta chain was determined in a study of blood T cell repertoires in COVID-19 (dated by TCRdb to the early 2020s). Concerning the study at large: Samples from collaborators originated in the United States, Italy and Spain and spanned both the acute and convalescent phases of COVID-19. The material from the prospective study consisted of cDNA or gDNA derived from T cells, B-cell-depleted T cells, or PBMCs. Deeply sampled blood TCRbeta repertoires from subjects exposed to, actively infected with, or recovered from COVID-19 were included in the dataset. A freely available public database, intended as a resource for researchers studying the immune response to SARS-CoV-2, is where the repertoires were released. The samples were drawn from two sources: the first 160 participants of the ongoing ImmuneRACE study, and some 1,300 subjects contributed by 6 global collaborators. The sample metadata nearly always contained a de-identified subject ID, COVID-19 status, age in years and sex. Where HLA class I and class II types were available, the types were taken from metadata supplied by the sample provider, not from assay-based typing. Overall study results and their limits: How much clinical and demographic metadata was included differed by source and by participant, and the metadata was provided uncurated.

The immunoSEQ Assay, a bias-controlled multiplex PCR, was used to amplify TCRbeta CDR3 regions from genomic DNA. The study's processing was this. Nucleated cell counts per sample were estimated from amplification of reference gene primers within the assay. To quantify the absolute abundance of each unique TCRbeta CDR3 rearrangement, sequence reads were collapsed and filtered. For each sample, productive Simpson clonality was calculated as the square root of Simpson's diversity index over productive rearrangements. As stored in TCRdb, this immuneACCESS dataset retains in-frame rearrangements with V and J assigned. A fraction of the clones does not appear; measured against another copy, unresolved V genes explain less than half of the discrepancy, and the remainder lacks a known reason. The V and J calls and clone size come from that table; D and trimming were worked out from the DNA. This sample holds 70,000 to 85,000 clones; around nine tenths were observed only once. The ten largest clonotypes hold roughly 2.7% of the sample.

The collaborating institutions used their own protocols to collect whole blood in K2EDTA tubes. For TCRbeta analysis, collaborator samples were shipped as frozen whole blood, as isolated PBMCs, or as DNA extracted from either sample type. V loses 1 base, J loses 5 bases, and the germline ends lie 15 bases apart. Reading from cysteine to phenylalanine, the CDR3 counts 14 amino acids. The DNA shown is the 42-base CDR3, in frame from base 1. Looking up the germline V gene (reference sequence) yields CDR1 GTSNPN and CDR2 SVGIG. Details on this clone: What antigen it recognizes has not been identified. No quality values exist for individual bases; no much larger clone is one base distant.

Sequenced input: peripheral blood. Recombination connected TRBV30 to TRBJ2-7; the D gene is perhaps TRBD1, from 6 matching bases. The source of this sequence is a man in his sixties or seventies with active or convalescent COVID-19. Here the CDR3 is given as CAWSEGQPRDEQYF. The DNA reads TGTGCCTGGAGTGAGGGACAACCCAGGGACGAGCAGTACTTC.